The T cell receptor beta chain under discussion was sequenced for a study of PD-1 blockade in classical Hodgkin lymphoma. Regarding this clone: Its target is unknown.

Each patient experienced a relapse that followed autologous stem cell transplantation, and brentuximab vedotin exposure varied. Study-wide findings and caveats: Healthy donors reportedly exceeded newly diagnosed patients in baseline TCR diversity. Baseline diversity was lower in partial responders and progressors than complete responders. Compared with baseline, CD4+ but not CD8+ TCR diversity had risen significantly by C4D1.

Assay: immunoSEQ multiplex PCR; the TCRdb copy retains only in-frame clones and omits some. The data show about 46,000 clones, over 60% seen once. With 3 bases clipped from V and 0 bases from J, the junction kept 8 bases outside the gene matches. This CDR3 spans 18 amino acids. Per germline, CDR1 SGHRS and CDR2 YFSETQ. This receptor was identified in a human donor with classical Hodgkin lymphoma. The chain carries TRBV5-1 and TRBJ1-4, with TRBD1 matching over 10 bases. This material consisted of peripheral blood mononuclear cells (PBMCs), taken before the second cycle of nivolumab. The CDR3 protein is CASSWSTGGLPTNEKLFF. The DNA for the CDR3 is TGCGCCAGCAGCTGGTCGACAGGGGGCCTTCCAACTAATGAAAAACTGTTTTTT.